These T cell receptor beta chains were read from a single sample in a study of blood T cell repertoires in COVID-19. The repertoire was sequenced with immunoSEQ multiplex PCR; TCRdb's copy has only in-frame clones and lacks some. The table lists about 160,000 clones, 80% to 90% of them singletons. Input material: peripheral blood. The receptors derive from a man aged 18 to 35 with COVID-19, enrolled during active disease. The CDR3 runs from the conserved cysteine through the conserved F or W. D genes are given only for firm matches. Size values are once, few and many counts, or a class for expanded clones, and some rows have none.

d_call	clone_size	j_call	v_call	cdr3_aa	cdr3_nt
-	-	TRBJ2-3	TRBV9	CASSVVAAYTDTQYF	TGTGCCAGCAGCGTAGTAGCGGCCTACACAGATACGCAGTATTTT
TRBD1	-	TRBJ2-5	TRBV14	CASSQRQGVHQETQYF	TGTGCCAGCAGCCAAAGACAGGGGGTTCATCAAGAGACCCAGTACTTC
TRBD2	-	TRBJ2-3	TRBV9	CASSVASGSYVDTQYF	TGTGCCAGCAGCGTAGCTAGCGGGAGTTATGTAGATACGCAGTATTTT
-	-	TRBJ1-1	TRBV24-1	CATSAGASEAFF	TGTGCCACCAGTGCGGGAGCATCTGAAGCTTTCTTT
TRBD2	once	TRBJ2-5	TRBV30	CAWSLAGVGETQYF	TGTGCCTGGAGTTTGGCGGGAGTTGGAGAGACCCAGTACTTC
TRBD1	-	TRBJ2-1	TRBV5-1	CASSPRDRDLRGNEQFF	TGCGCCAGCAGCCCTAGGGACAGGGATTTGCGGGGTAATGAGCAGTTCTTC
TRBD2	-	TRBJ2-2	TRBV19	CASRAAGGPNTGELFF	TGTGCCAGTAGAGCAGCGGGAGGGCCAAACACCGGGGAGCTGTTTTTT
-	-	TRBJ2-5	TRBV29-1	CSVVQAGETQYF	TGCAGCGTTGTACAGGCTGGGGAGACCCAGTACTTC
-	-	TRBJ1-2	TRBV19	CASSMGGPDGYTF	TGTGCCAGTAGTATGGGGGGACCGGATGGCTACACCTTC
-	-	TRBJ1-3	TRBV29-1	CSVNLGANGNTIYF	TGCAGCGTTAACTTGGGGGCTAATGGAAACACCATATATTTT
-	-	TRBJ1-3	TRBV28	CASRARDTSGNTIYF	TGTGCCAGCAGAGCACGGGACACCTCTGGAAACACCATATATTTT
-	-	TRBJ1-3	TRBV28	CASSLLEGFSGNTIYF	TGTGCCAGCAGTTTATTGGAGGGATTCTCTGGAAACACCATATATTTT
TRBD1	-	TRBJ1-6	TRBV6-1	CASSRAGGNSPLHF	TGTGCCAGCAGTCGGGCAGGGGGGAATTCACCCCTCCACTTT
TRBD2	-	TRBJ2-5	TRBV27	CASSFWGGETQYF	TGTGCCAGCAGTTTTTGGGGGGGGGAGACCCAGTACTTC
-	-	TRBJ2-6	TRBV24-1	CATSDRGNSGANVLTF	TGTGCCACCAGTGACCGGGGGAACTCTGGGGCCAACGTCCTGACTTTC
TRBD2	-	TRBJ2-1	TRBV7-8	CASSLARLAGAINEQFF	TGTGCCAGCAGCTTAGCGAGGCTAGCGGGAGCCATCAATGAGCAGTTCTTC
-	-	TRBJ1-2	TRBV12-1	CASSFPLAGGFNYGYTF	TGTGCCAGCAGCTTTCCTCTCGCCGGGGGGTTTAACTATGGCTACACCTTC
TRBD2	-	TRBJ2-6	TRBV2	CATGGRSGVGANVLTF	TGTGCAACGGGAGGGAGAAGTGGGGTTGGGGCCAACGTCCTGACTTTC
-	-	TRBJ2-6	TRBV28	CASSLFRRASGANVLTF	TGTGCCAGCAGTTTATTCCGCAGGGCCTCTGGGGCCAACGTCCTGACTTTC
TRBD2	-	TRBJ2-5	TRBV5-1	CASSLTRGGEETQYF	TGCGCCAGCAGCTTGACCCGCGGGGGAGAGGAGACCCAGTACTTC
-	-	TRBJ2-7	TRBV11-2	CASSQIGRAARFYEQYF	TGTGCCAGCAGCCAGATTGGGAGAGCGGCCCGTTTCTACGAGCAGTACTTC
TRBD2	-	TRBJ2-2	TRBV5-8	CASSPLGLAGVRNTGELFF	TGTGCCAGCAGCCCCCTCGGGCTAGCGGGAGTACGAAACACCGGGGAGCTGTTTTTT
-	once	TRBJ1-2	TRBV30	CAWSAVGPYGYTF	TGTGCCTGGAGTGCCGTGGGCCCCTATGGCTACACCTTC
-	-	TRBJ1-1	TRBV2	CASIQGFMNTEAFF	TGTGCCAGCATTCAGGGGTTCATGAACACTGAAGCTTTCTTT
TRBD2	-	TRBJ2-1	TRBV28	CASSLSVGLAGYNEQFF	TGTGCCAGCAGTCTCTCCGTGGGACTAGCGGGCTACAATGAGCAGTTCTTC
TRBD2	-	TRBJ2-3	TRBV4-2	CASSQRLSGGGTDTQYF	TGTGCCAGCAGCCAGCGACTAAGCGGGGGTGGCACAGATACGCAGTATTTT
TRBD1	-	TRBJ2-1	TRBV9	CASSVHRGPGNEQFF	TGTGCCAGCAGCGTCCACAGGGGTCCTGGCAATGAGCAGTTCTTC
TRBD1	once	TRBJ1-2	TRBV27	CASSWDRGGGYTF	TGTGCCAGCAGTTGGGACAGGGGAGGCGGCTACACCTTC
TRBD1	-	TRBJ2-1	TRBV27	CASSPGTGGIGEQFF	TGTGCCAGCAGTCCCGGGACAGGGGGCATCGGTGAGCAGTTCTTC
TRBD2	once	TRBJ2-7	TRBV6-4	CASELANGGSFNEQYF	TGTGCCAGCGAGCTCGCAAACGGCGGGAGCTTTAACGAGCAGTACTTC
TRBD1	-	TRBJ1-2	TRBV9	CASSGPDRGYYGYTF	TGTGCCAGCAGCGGCCCGGACAGGGGTTACTATGGCTACACCTTC
TRBD1	-	TRBJ2-5	TRBV7-2	CASSKWLPGQGTKETQYF	TGTGCCAGCAGCAAATGGCTGCCGGGACAGGGCACCAAAGAGACCCAGTACTTC
TRBD2	-	TRBJ2-7	TRBV23-1	CASSQGWASGRYEQYF	TGCGCCAGCAGTCAGGGGTGGGCTAGCGGGAGATACGAGCAGTACTTC
-	once	TRBJ2-1	TRBV7-9	CASSEGGNEQFF	TGTGCCAGCAGCGAAGGAGGGAATGAGCAGTTCTTC
-	once	TRBJ2-4	TRBV27	CAAGLAKNIQYF	TGTGCCGCGGGGTTAGCCAAAAACATTCAGTACTTC
-	-	TRBJ1-4	TRBV9	CASSVGGSGEKLLF	TGTGCCAGCAGCGTAGGAGGGAGCGGTGAAAAACTGCTTTTT
-	-	TRBJ1-1	TRBV24-1	CATSSGGGTEAFF	TGTGCCACCAGTTCCGGGGGTGGCACTGAAGCTTTCTTT
-	-	TRBJ1-6	TRBV28	CASSFPLRPLHF	TGTGCCAGCAGTTTCCCACTCAGGCCCCTCCACTTT
TRBD1	-	TRBJ1-3	TRBV5-6	CASSRQGISGNTIYF	TGTGCCAGCAGCAGACAGGGCATCTCTGGAAACACCATATATTTT
-	-	TRBJ2-1	TRBV21-1	CAISLVSYNEQFF	TGTGCCATCTCACTAGTCTCCTACAATGAGCAGTTCTTC
TRBD2	-	TRBJ2-2	TRBV19	CASSGSSGWVSATGELFF	TGTGCCAGTAGTGGATCTAGCGGGTGGGTGTCTGCCACCGGGGAGCTGTTTTTT
-	few	TRBJ2-1	TRBV7-2	CASSLLYSAKAENEQFF	TGTGCCAGCAGCTTGCTATATAGCGCCAAGGCTGAAAATGAGCAGTTCTTC
TRBD2	-	TRBJ2-1	TRBV19	CASRRAGDDEQFF	TGTGCCAGCAGAAGGGCGGGAGACGATGAGCAGTTCTTC
TRBD2	-	TRBJ2-2	TRBV28	CASSATRLAGVGTGELFF	TGTGCCAGCAGTGCCACCCGACTAGCGGGAGTGGGGACCGGGGAGCTGTTTTTT
-	-	TRBJ2-7	TRBV6-5	CASARQVGPSYEQYF	TGTGCCAGCGCTCGACAGGTCGGCCCATCCTACGAGCAGTACTTC
TRBD1	-	TRBJ2-1	TRBV10-3	CANSWTGLGEQFF	TGTGCCAACTCCTGGACAGGCTTAGGTGAGCAGTTCTTC
-	-	TRBJ2-7	TRBV7-2	CASSFSAGGLTYEQYF	TGTGCCAGCAGCTTTAGCGCCGGTGGACTTACCTACGAGCAGTACTTC
TRBD1	-	TRBJ2-5	TRBV7-8	CASRLDRGLRLWETQYF	TGTGCCAGCAGACTGGACAGGGGGCTTAGGTTATGGGAGACCCAGTACTTC
TRBD2	-	TRBJ2-5	TRBV6-2/TRBV6-3	CASSYETSGRAEETQYF	TGTGCCAGCAGTTACGAGACTAGCGGGAGGGCAGAAGAGACCCAGTACTTC
-	-	TRBJ1-1	TRBV30	CAWSGNLREGAEAFF	TGTGCCTGGAGTGGGAACCTCAGGGAAGGGGCTGAAGCTTTCTTT
-	-	TRBJ1-3	TRBV27	CASSLRGTGNTIYF	TGTGCCAGCAGTTTAAGGGGGACTGGAAACACCATATATTTT
TRBD1	-	TRBJ1-2	TRBV5-1	CASSPQRQGKGYTF	TGCGCCAGCAGCCCACAACGACAGGGAAAAGGCTACACCTTC